The T cell receptor (beta chain) under discussion was sequenced for a study of T cells in narcolepsy. Overall study: Donors had narcolepsy type 1 or type 2, or were healthy controls. Study-level results: No autoreactive T cell clone sequences appeared in some memory CD4+ repertoires. HCRT-specific and TRIB2-specific autoreactive clonotypes appeared among same-patient CSF and blood CD4+ clonotypes. Reportedly, autoreactive clonotypes were serially detected in patients' blood but not controls'.

Trimming removed 4 bases from V and 0 bases from J, with 13 bases in between. Germline CDR1 reads MGHRA; CDR2 reads YSYEKL. The CDR3 runs to 16 residues. Clones were sequenced by immunoSEQ multiplex PCR, and TCRdb holds only the in-frame ones, with some missing. The sample holds some 23,000 clones, roughly 83% seen once. Concerning this clone itself: The antigen remains unidentified.

Sequences were obtained from CD45RA- memory CD4+ T cells from PBMCs. The chain combines TRBV4-1 with TRBJ2-1; D is unresolved. The TCR sequence derives from a human donor with narcolepsy. CDR3 protein: CASSPFFESSYNEQFF. DNA for the CDR3: TGCGCCAGCAGCCCGTTTTTCGAAAGCTCCTACAATGAGCAGTTCTTC.